The 21 T cell receptor beta chains below come from one sample, sequenced in a study of CD8 T cells in Susac syndrome. Random hexamers were used to reverse transcribe 0.5 to 1 ug of RNA. A single record per CDR3 protein comes from TCRdb applying MiXCR to the immunoSEQ multiplex PCR reads. The sample has roughly 200,000 distinct CDR3 sequences, roughly 94% seen once. Material for sequencing was CD4+ T cells from PBMCs. The source of these receptors is a human donor with Susac syndrome.

J is TRBJ2-5 and V is TRBV6-1; D gene unclear. Deletions cut 3 bases from V and 9 bases from J, with 14 bases between. The germline gives CDR1 MNHNS, CDR2 SASEGT. The CDR3 totals 13 residues. This chain's CDR3 is CASSDLGVLAQYF. The CDR3 bases are TGTGCCAGCAGTGATTTGGGTGTATTGGCCCAGTACTTC.

This chain uses TRBV9 with TRBJ2-3; maybe TRBD2 (5 bases). Between the trimmed V and J ends, which lost 4 bases and 3 bases, there was a span of 6 bases. Germline V gene sequence: CDR1 SGDLS, CDR2 YYNGEE. The CDR3 length is 12 residues. This CDR3 is CASSTGTDTQYF. The CDR3 DNA reads TGTGCCAGCAGCACGGGGACAGATACGCAGTATTTT. The full variable domain, completed using reference TRBV9 and TRBJ2-3, is DSGVTQTPKHLITATGQRVTLRCSPRSGDLSVYWYQQSLDQGLQFLIQYYNGEERAKGNILERFSAQQFPDLHSELNLSSLELGDSALYFCASSTGTDTQYFGPGTRLTVL.

This clonotype was seen a single time. V gene TRBV15 combines with J gene TRBJ1-1, with 7 bases identical to TRBD1. CDR1 LNHNV and CDR2 YYDKDF come from the germline V gene (reference sequence). The CDR3 sequence is 13 residues long. The J segment lost 10 bases and the V segment lost 3 bases, leaving 8 bases of the junction unmatched. CDR3 bases: TGTGCCACCAGCAGTGACAGGGCGTCTGGAGCTTTCTTT. This codes for CATSSDRASGAFF.

This clonotype was observed once. The chain uses TRBV30 and TRBJ2-1, with a tentative D call TRBD1 (6 bases). In germline, CDR1 is GTSNPN, CDR2 SVGIG (reference sequence). CDR3 length equals 15 residues. Trimming cost V 2 bases and J 1 base, with 12 bases left between them. CDR3: CAWSRGSGSYNEQFF. CDR3 nucleotide sequence: TGTGCCTGGAGTAGGGGGAGCGGTTCCTACAATGAGCAGTTCTTC.

This rearrangement joins TRBV7-9 to TRBJ2-5, with 7 bases lining up with TRBD1. CDR1 and CDR2 (germline): SEHNR, FQNEAQ (reference sequence). The trim removed 2 bases at V and 9 bases at J, leaving 9 bases unmatched. The CDR3 is made up of 14 amino acids. The CDR3 DNA reads as TGTGCCAGCAGCTTATTGGGACAGCCGGCGTCCCAGTACTTC. It translates to CASSLLGQPASQYF. Full variable domain (missing parts from reference TRBV7-9 and TRBJ2-5): DTGVSQNPRHKITKRGQNVTFRCDPISEHNRLYWYRQTLGQGPEFLTYFQNEAQLEKSRLLSDRFSAERPKGSFSTLEIQRTEQGDSAMYLCASSLLGQPASQYFGPGTRLLVL.

The chain joins TRBV9 to TRBJ2-2, with D perhaps TRBD1 (6 bases). This CDR3 spans 17 amino acids. Deletions cut 9 bases from V and 0 bases from J, with 21 bases between. Germline-derived CDR1 and CDR2 are SGDLS and YYNGEE. As DNA, the CDR3 is TGTGCCATCGGCGGGCAGGGGAAGAACACGAACACCGGGGAGCTGTTTTTT. It specifies CAIGGQGKNTNTGELFF.

The V call is TRBV29-1, the J call TRBJ1-6; the match to TRBD1 covers 10 bases. The CDR3 runs 19 residues. V dropped 6 bases and J dropped 0; count of bases not matched to a gene: 14. Germline V gene sequence: CDR1 SQVTM, CDR2 ANQGSEA. The CDR3 spells CSVTPRRTGGSSYNSPLHF. The CDR3, as DNA: TGCAGCGTGACCCCTCGGAGGACAGGGGGGAGCTCCTATAATTCACCCCTCCACTTT.

The chain recombines TRBV29-1 with TRBJ1-6; 10 bases agree with TRBD1. V was pared by 4 bases and J by 8 bases, with 2 bases of the junction left unmatched. Germline CDR1 and CDR2: SQVTM and ANQGSEA. The CDR3 is 13 amino acids. This CDR3 is CSVGTGGDSPLHF. The CDR3 coding sequence is TGCAGCGTTGGGACAGGGGGTGATTCACCCCTCCACTTT.

The rearrangement joins TRBV3-1 to TRBJ1-1, with a possible D match to TRBD1 (5 bases). This CDR3 has 13 residues. From germline, CDR1 is LGHDT and CDR2 YNNKEL (reference sequence). The V end was cut by 4 bases, the J end by 7 bases, with 13 bases between. The CDR3 protein is CASSPSGDREAFF. The CDR3 DNA follows: TGTGCCAGCAGCCCCTCCGGGGACCGTGAAGCTTTCTTT.

The genes are TRBV7-2 and TRBJ1-2, with D hard to call. V lost 1 base to trimming and J lost 2 bases, with 8 bases between them. The CDR3 length is 14 residues. Germline V gives CDR1 SGHTA, CDR2 FQGNSA. CDR3 nucleotide sequence: TGTGCCAGCAGCTTAGACCTCGCCAACTATGGCTACACCTTC. As protein: CASSLDLANYGYTF.

The chain combines TRBV10-3 with TRBJ2-5; maybe TRBD2 (5 bases). The CDR3 has 15 amino acids. Germline V gene data show CDR1 as ENHRY and CDR2 as SYGVKD. With 5 bases removed from V and 4 bases from J, the gap between germline ends came to 17 bases. CDR3 bases: TGTGCCATCAGTATTCTAGCCTCAGCTCCAGAGACCCAGTACTTC. This sequence encodes CAISILASAPETQYF.

This rearrangement joins TRBV11-2 to TRBJ2-5; a possible D gene is TRBD1 (5 bases). CDR1 is SGHAT, CDR2 FQNNGV, per germline. With 4 bases removed from V and 4 bases from J, the gap between germline ends came to 7 bases. This CDR3 contains 12 residues. The CDR3 reads CASSWGRETQYF. CDR3 bases: TGTGCCAGCAGCTGGGGCAGAGAGACCCAGTACTTC. Using reference TRBV11-2 and TRBJ2-5 for the parts outside the CDR3, the full variable domain is EAGVAQSPRYKIIEKRQSVAFWCNPISGHATLYWYQQILGQGPKLLIQFQNNGVVDDSQLPKDRFSAERLKGVDSTLKIQPAKLEDSAVYLCASSWGRETQYFGPGTRLLVL.

This clonotype occurred a few times. J is TRBJ1-1 and V is TRBV18, with D unresolved. V lost 2 bases and J 2 bases, leaving 6 bases between the germline ends. The length of the CDR3 is 13 residues. Germline-derived CDR1 and CDR2 are KGHSH and LQKENI. The chain's CDR3 is CASSPTLNTEAFF. The CDR3 coding sequence is TGTGCCAGCTCACCAACCCTAAACACTGAAGCTTTCTTT.

The V and J genes are TRBV10-3 and TRBJ2-1; 13 nucleotides align to TRBD2. This CDR3 spans 15 amino acids. Germline CDR1 ENHRY, CDR2 SYGVKD. V lost 4 bases, J lost 10 bases, and 7 bases stayed unmatched. The CDR3 nucleotides are TGTGCCATCAGTGTTACTAGCGGGGGGGCAGGGGAGCAGTTCTTC. It translates to CAISVTSGGAGEQFF.

V usage is TRBV6-5 and J usage is TRBJ1-6, with D hard to call. This CDR3 has 19 residues. Trimming cost V 2 bases and J 0 bases, with 17 bases left between them. In germline, CDR1 is MNHEY, CDR2 SVGAGI. The CDR3, as DNA: TGTGCCAGCAGTTACACCGACCCGTCGCGGAGCTCCTATAATTCACCCCTCCACTTT. It translates to CASSYTDPSRSSYNSPLHF.

The chain recombines TRBV18 with TRBJ2-3; D possibly corresponds to TRBD1 (6 bases). The CDR3 is 13 amino acids. Trimming took off 3 bases at V and 7 bases at J, with 11 bases between the two ends. Germline V gives CDR1 KGHSH, CDR2 LQKENI. The CDR3 loop reads CASSPRQDYTQYF. CDR3 nucleotides: TGTGCCAGCTCACCTCGACAGGATTATACGCAGTATTTT.

This sequence joins TRBV29-1 and TRBJ2-7; the D is unclear. CDR1 and CDR2 (germline): SQVTM, ANQGSEA. V lost 5 bases and J lost 0, with 8 bases in between. The CDR3 totals 12 residues. The DNA for the CDR3 is TGCAGCGTTTCTCACAGCTCCTACGAGCAGTACTTC. This encodes CSVSHSSYEQYF.

V usage is TRBV20-1 and J usage is TRBJ2-1, with TRBD2 identical over 9 bases. V gave up 2 bases and J gave up 5 bases; unmatched junction bases: 7. CDR3 length equals 15 residues. Per the germline V gene, CDR1 is DFQATT and CDR2 is SNEGSKA (reference sequence). As DNA, the CDR3 is TGCAGTGCTAGACTTTTGGGCGGGGGGGACAATGAGCAGTTCTTC. Translating it yields CSARLLGGGDNEQFF.

The rearrangement links TRBV29-1 to TRBJ1-2; 7 bases match TRBD1. J lost 5 bases, V lost 1 base, and 7 bases had no gene match. The CDR3 extends over 14 amino acids. From germline, CDR1 is SQVTM and CDR2 ANQGSEA. The CDR3 here is CSVEGLTGNYGYTF. In DNA form, the CDR3 reads TGCAGCGTTGAAGGACTGACAGGGAATTATGGCTACACCTTC.

This sequence joins TRBV20-1 and TRBJ2-5; 8 bases map to TRBD1. V gave up 3 bases and J gave up 1 base; unmatched junction bases: 4. The CDR3 has 14 amino acids. The V gene's germline CDR1 is DFQATT and CDR2 SNEGSKA (reference sequence). This chain's CDR3 is CSARFTGGQETQYF. CDR3 coding DNA: TGCAGTGCTAGGTTCACAGGGGGCCAAGAGACCCAGTACTTC.

The V call is TRBV7-9, the J call TRBJ1-6; a possible D gene is TRBD1 (5 bases). Germline-derived CDR1 and CDR2 are SEHNR and FQNEAQ (reference sequence). The CDR3 contains 14 residues. V lost 8 bases and J lost 13, with 21 bases in between. The CDR3 spells CASRRDVVREPLHF. Here the CDR3 DNA reads TGTGCCAGCCGCCGGGACGTAGTTCGGGAGCCCCTCCACTTT.